This TCR beta chain was identified during a study of blood T cell repertoires in COVID-19. Study-level information: Sites in the United States, Italy and Spain provided acute and convalescent COVID-19 samples. The cDNA or gDNA used as material had been derived from T cells, B-cell-depleted T cells, or PBMCs.

Germline V CDR1 and CDR2: SGHDN, FVKESK. The CDR3 is 16 amino acids. Losses at the gene ends were 4 bases for V and 1 base for J; bases not matched to a gene: 3. Original analysis: From reference gene primer amplification, estimates of nucleated cell counts were derived. Produced via immunoSEQ multiplex PCR; TCRdb's table is partial and in-frame only. D and trimming come from the DNA, and the V and J calls and clone size come from that table. Of some 260,000 clones in the sample, around nine tenths were seen once. This clonotype originated in a woman in her forties who had recovered from COVID-19. Sequenced input: peripheral blood. V gene TRBV14 combines with J gene TRBJ2-2; 10 bases fit TRBD2. CDR3 nucleotides: TGTGCCAGCAGCCGAAGACTAGCGGGGAACACCGGGGAGCTGTTTTTT. The encoded protein is CASSRRLAGNTGELFF.